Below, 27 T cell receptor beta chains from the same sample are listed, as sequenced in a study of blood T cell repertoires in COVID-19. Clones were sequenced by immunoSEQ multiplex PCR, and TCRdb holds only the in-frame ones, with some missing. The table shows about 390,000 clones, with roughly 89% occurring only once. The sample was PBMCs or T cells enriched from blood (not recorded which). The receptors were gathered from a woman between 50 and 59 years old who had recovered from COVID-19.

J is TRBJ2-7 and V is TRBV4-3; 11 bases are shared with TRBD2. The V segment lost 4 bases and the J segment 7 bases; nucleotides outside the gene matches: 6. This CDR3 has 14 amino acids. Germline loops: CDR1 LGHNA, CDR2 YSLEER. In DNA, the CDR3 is TGCGCCAGCAGCCCGACTAGCGGGGTGGGGGAGCAGTACTTC. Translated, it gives CASSPTSGVGEQYF.

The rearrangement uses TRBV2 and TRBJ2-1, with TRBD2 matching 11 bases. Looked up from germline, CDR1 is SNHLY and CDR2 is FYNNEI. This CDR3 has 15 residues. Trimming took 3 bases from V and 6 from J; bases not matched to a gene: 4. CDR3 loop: CASSDEGTSGNEQFF. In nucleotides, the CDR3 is TGTGCCAGCAGTGACGAGGGGACTAGCGGCAATGAGCAGTTCTTC.

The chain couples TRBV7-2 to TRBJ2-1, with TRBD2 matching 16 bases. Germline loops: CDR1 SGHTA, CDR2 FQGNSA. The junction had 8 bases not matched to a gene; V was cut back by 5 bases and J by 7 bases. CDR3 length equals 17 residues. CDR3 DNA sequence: TGTGCCAGCAGCCCACCGGGACTAGCGGGGGGGCATAATGAGCAGTTCTTC. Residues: CASSPPGLAGGHNEQFF. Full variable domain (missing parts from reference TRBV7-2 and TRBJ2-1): GAGVSQSPSNKVTEKGKDVELRCDPISGHTALYWYRQSLGQGLEFLIYFQGNSAPDKSGLPSDRFSAERTGGSVSTLTIQRTQQEDSAVYLCASSPPGLAGGHNEQFFGPGTRLTVL.

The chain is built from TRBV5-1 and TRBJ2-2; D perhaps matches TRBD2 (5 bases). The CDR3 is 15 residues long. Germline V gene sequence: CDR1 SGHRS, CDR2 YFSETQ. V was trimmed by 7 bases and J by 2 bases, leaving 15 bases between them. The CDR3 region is CASWSAEDNTGELFF. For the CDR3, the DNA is TGCGCCAGCTGGTCAGCGGAGGATAACACCGGGGAGCTGTTTTTT.

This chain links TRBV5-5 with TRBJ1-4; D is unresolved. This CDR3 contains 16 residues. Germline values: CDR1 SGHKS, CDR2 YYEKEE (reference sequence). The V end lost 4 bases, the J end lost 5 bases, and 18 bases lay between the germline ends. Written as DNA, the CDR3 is TGTGCCAGCAGCCCCTCCCTCGGCAGCGTGAATGAAAAACTGTTTTTT. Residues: CASSPSLGSVNEKLFF.

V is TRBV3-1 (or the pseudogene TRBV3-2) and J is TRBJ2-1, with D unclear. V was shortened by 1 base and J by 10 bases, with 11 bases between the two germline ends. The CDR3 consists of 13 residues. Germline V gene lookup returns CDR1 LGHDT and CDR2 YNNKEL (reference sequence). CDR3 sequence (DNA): TGTGCCAGCAGCCAAGGGGCCCGCCGGGAGCAGTTCTTC. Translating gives CASSQGARREQFF.

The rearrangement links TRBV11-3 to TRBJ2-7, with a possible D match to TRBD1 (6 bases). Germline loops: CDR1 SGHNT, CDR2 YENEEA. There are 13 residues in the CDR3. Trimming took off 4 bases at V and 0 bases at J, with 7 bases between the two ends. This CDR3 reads CASSSQGSYEQYF. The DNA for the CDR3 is TGTGCCAGCAGCTCACAGGGCTCCTACGAGCAGTACTTC.

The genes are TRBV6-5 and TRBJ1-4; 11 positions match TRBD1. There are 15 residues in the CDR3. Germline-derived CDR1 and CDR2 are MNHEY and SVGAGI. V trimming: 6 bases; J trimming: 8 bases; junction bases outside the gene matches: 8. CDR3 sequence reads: CASSQGQGALEKLFF. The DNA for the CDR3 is TGTGCCAGCAGCCAAGGACAGGGGGCATTAGAAAAACTGTTTTTT.

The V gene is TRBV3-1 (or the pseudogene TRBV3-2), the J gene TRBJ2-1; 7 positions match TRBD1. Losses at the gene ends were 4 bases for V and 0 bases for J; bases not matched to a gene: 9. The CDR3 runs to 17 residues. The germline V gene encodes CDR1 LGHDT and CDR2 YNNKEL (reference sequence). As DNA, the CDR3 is TGTGCCAGCAGCCCGTTTAGGGGGCCCAGCTCCTACAATGAGCAGTTCTTC. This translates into CASSPFRGPSSYNEQFF.

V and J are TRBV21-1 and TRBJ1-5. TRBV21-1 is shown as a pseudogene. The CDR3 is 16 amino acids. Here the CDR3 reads CASSKVGVIFNQPQHF. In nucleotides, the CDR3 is TGTGCCAGCAGCAAAGTTGGAGTAATATTCAATCAGCCCCAGCATTTT.

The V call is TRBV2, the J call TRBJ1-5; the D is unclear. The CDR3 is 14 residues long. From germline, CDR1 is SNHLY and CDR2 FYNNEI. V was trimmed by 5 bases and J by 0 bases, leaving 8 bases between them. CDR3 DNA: TGTGCCAGCAGTCCAACAAATAGCAATCAGCCCCAGCATTTT. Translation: CASSPTNSNQPQHF.

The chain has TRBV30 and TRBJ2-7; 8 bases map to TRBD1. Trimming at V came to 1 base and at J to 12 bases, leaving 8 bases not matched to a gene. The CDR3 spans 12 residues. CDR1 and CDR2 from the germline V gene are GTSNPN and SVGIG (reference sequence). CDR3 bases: TGTGCCTGGAGTGGGTTACCGGGACAGGCGTACTTC. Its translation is CAWSGLPGQAYF.

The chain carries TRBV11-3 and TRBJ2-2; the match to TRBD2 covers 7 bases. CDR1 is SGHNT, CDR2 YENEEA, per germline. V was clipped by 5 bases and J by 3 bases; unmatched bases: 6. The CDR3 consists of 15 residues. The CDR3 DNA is TGTGCCAGCAGCCTAACGGGGGGTTACACCGGGGAGCTGTTTTTT. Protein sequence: CASSLTGGYTGELFF.

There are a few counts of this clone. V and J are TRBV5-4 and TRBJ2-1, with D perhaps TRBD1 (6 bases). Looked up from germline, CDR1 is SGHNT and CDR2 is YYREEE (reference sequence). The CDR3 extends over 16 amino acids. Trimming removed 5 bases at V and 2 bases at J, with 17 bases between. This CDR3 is CASSRTGKTAYNEQFF. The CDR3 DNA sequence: TGTGCCAGCAGTCGCACAGGGAAAACGGCCTACAATGAGCAGTTCTTC.

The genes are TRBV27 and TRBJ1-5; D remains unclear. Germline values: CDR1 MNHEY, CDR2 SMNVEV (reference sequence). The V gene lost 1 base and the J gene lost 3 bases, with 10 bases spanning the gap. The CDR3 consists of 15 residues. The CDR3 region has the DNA TGTGCCAGCAGTTTATTCGGCAGGAACAATCAGCCCCAGCATTTT. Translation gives CASSLFGRNNQPQHF.

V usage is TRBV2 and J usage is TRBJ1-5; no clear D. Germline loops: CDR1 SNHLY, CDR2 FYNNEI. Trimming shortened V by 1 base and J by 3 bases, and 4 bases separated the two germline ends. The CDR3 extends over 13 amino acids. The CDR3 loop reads CASSEDYNQPQHF. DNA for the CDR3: TGTGCCAGCAGTGAAGATTACAATCAGCCCCAGCATTTT.

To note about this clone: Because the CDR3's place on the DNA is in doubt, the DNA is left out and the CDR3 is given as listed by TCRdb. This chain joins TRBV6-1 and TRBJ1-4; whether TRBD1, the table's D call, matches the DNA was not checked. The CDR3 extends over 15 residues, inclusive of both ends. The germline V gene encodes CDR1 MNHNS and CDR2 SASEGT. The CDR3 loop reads CASSEVRDRVQNCFF.

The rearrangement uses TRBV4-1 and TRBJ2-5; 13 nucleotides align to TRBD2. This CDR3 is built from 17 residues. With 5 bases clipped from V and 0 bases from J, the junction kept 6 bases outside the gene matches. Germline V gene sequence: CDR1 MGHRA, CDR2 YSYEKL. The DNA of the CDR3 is TGCGCCAGCAGCGGACAGACTAGCGGGGGGTACCAAGAGACCCAGTACTTC. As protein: CASSGQTSGGYQETQYF.

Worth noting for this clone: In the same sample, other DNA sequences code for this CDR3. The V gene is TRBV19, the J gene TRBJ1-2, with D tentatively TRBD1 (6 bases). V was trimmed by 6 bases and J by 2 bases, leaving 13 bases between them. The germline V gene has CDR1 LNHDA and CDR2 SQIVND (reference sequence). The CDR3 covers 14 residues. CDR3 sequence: CASSISTGNYGYTF. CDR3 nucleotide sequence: TGTGCCAGTAGCATCAGCACAGGGAACTATGGCTACACCTTC.

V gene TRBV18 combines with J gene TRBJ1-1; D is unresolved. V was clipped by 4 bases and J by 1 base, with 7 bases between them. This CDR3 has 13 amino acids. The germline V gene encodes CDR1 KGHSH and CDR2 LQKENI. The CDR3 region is CASSRSGNTEAFF. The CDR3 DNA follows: TGTGCCAGCTCACGGTCAGGGAACACTGAAGCTTTCTTT.

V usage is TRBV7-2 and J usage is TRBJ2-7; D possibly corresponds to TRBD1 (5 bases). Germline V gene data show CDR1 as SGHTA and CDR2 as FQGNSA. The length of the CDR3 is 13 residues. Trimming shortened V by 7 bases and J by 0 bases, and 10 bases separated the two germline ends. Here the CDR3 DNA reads TGTGCCAGCACCAACAGGAGCTCCTACGAGCAGTACTTC. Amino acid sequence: CASTNRSSYEQYF.

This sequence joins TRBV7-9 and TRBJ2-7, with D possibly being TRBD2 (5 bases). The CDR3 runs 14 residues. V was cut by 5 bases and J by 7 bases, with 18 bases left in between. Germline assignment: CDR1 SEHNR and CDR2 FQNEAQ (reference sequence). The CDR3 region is CASSPSKGTGEQYF. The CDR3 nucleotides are TGTGCCAGCAGCCCTTCCAAAGGAACGGGAGAGCAGTACTTC.

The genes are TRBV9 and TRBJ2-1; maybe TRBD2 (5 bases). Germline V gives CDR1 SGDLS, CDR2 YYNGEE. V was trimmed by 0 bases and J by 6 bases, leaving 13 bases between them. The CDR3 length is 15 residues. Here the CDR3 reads CASSVVGDRGNEQFF. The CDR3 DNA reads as TGTGCCAGCAGCGTAGTAGGAGACCGGGGCAATGAGCAGTTCTTC.

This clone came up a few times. CDR3 sequence: CASSLSAGDLNQPQHF. The CDR3 DNA is TGTGCCAGCAGCTTATCCGCAGGGGATCTCAATCAGCCCCAGCATTTT. The chain uses TRBV7-2 and TRBJ1-5; D might be TRBD1 (6 bases). The length of the CDR3 is 16 residues. The germline CDR1 and CDR2 sequences are SGHTA and FQGNSA. V shed 2 bases and J shed 3 bases, with 14 bases lying between them.

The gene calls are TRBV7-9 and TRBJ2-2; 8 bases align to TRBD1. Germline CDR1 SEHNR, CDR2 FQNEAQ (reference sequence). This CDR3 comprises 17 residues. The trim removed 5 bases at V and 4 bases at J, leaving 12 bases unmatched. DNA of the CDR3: TGTGCCAGCAGCCCCGGGGCCAGGGGGCCCTCCACCGGGGAGCTGTTTTTT. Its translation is CASSPGARGPSTGELFF.

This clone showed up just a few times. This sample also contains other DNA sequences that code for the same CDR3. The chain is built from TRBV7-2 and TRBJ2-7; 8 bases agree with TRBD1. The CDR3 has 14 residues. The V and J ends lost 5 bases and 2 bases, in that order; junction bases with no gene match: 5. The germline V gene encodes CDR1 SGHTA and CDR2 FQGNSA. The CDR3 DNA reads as TGTGCCAGCAGCCCCCGACAGGGGCCCTACGAGCAGTACTTC. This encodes CASSPRQGPYEQYF.

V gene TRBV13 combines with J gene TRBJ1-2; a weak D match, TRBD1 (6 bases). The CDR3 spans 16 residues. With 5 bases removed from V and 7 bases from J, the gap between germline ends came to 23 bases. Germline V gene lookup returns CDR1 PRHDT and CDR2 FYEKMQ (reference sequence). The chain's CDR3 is CASSTRDDPRGGGYTF. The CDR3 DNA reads TGTGCCAGCAGCACCCGTGACGACCCCAGGGGTGGTGGCTACACCTTC.